The 29 T cell receptor beta chains below all came from one sample that was sequenced in a study of identifying expanded T cells in peripheral blood. Assay: immunoSEQ multiplex PCR; the TCRdb copy retains only in-frame clones and omits some. The table includes just under 65,000 clones, approximately 89% detected once. The specimen sequenced was blood. These receptors were obtained from a person between 18 and 75 years old in good health.

This chain uses TRBV10-2 with TRBJ2-3; TRBD1 agrees at 7 bases. Trimming at V came to 7 bases and at J to 4 bases, leaving 5 bases not matched to a gene. The CDR3 length is 13 residues. CDR1 and CDR2 from the germline V gene are WSHSY and SAAADI. The CDR3, as DNA: TGCGCCAGCACCAAAGGACAGGCAGATACGCAGTATTTT. Encoded protein: CASTKGQADTQYF.

The rearrangement uses TRBV5-4 and TRBJ2-7, with D possibly TRBD2 on 6 matching bases. V lost 4 bases and J 1 base, leaving 24 bases between the germline ends. This CDR3 is built from 18 residues. The germline V gene has CDR1 SGHNT and CDR2 YYREEE (reference sequence). This CDR3 is CASSVGGTARARSYEQYF. CDR3 in DNA: TGTGCCAGCAGCGTCGGAGGGACTGCGAGGGCGAGGTCCTACGAGCAGTACTTC.

This clone was found a few times. The chain combines TRBV25-1 with TRBJ1-5; D gene unclear. Germline CDR1 and CDR2: MGHDK and SYGVNS. CDR3 length: 15 residues. The V end was cut by 4 bases, the J end by 4 bases, with 14 bases between. CDR3 DNA sequence: TGTGCCAGCAGTGCCAGTGTTCAGCCTAATCAGCCCCAGCATTTT. Protein: CASSASVQPNQPQHF.

For this clone: Sequence at one end of the junction differs from germline and may be a read error. This chain joins TRBV28 and TRBJ1-1; D uncertain. CDR3 length: 13 amino acids. Germline lookup yields CDR1 MDHEN and CDR2 SYDVKM. The CDR3 here is CAISAQMNTEAFF. The DNA of the CDR3 is TGTGCCATCAGTGCCCAGATGAACACTGAAGCTTTCTTT.

This chain links TRBV7-2 with TRBJ1-4; D may be TRBD1 (6 bases). The CDR3 is 17 amino acids. Looked up from germline, CDR1 is SGHTA and CDR2 is FQGNSA. The ends were cut back, 3 bases at V and 7 bases at J, with 21 bases in the middle. CDR3 nucleotides: TGTGCCAGCAGCTTCCAATCCACAGGGACGCGCAGTGAAAAACTGTTTTTT. Translating it yields CASSFQSTGTRSEKLFF.

This chain joins TRBV6-5 and TRBJ1-4, with D perhaps matching TRBD1 (6 bases). Trimming stripped 4 bases from V and 4 bases from J, with 13 bases between. The CDR3 is 15 residues long. Germline CDR1 and CDR2: MNHEY and SVGAGI. The chain's CDR3 is CASSSVGQRNEKLFF. The CDR3 DNA reads as TGTGCCAGCAGTTCCGTAGGACAGCGTAATGAAAAACTGTTTTTT.

This clone was counted a few times. The rearrangement joins TRBV4-3 to TRBJ1-2; possibly TRBD1 for D (6 bases). Trimming removed 0 bases from V and 8 bases from J, with 19 bases in between. The CDR3 loop spans 16 amino acids. Looked up from germline, CDR1 is LGHNA and CDR2 is YSLEER. The CDR3, as DNA: TGCGCCAGCAGCCAAGATCTACAGGGCCCTGAGAAGGGCTACACCTTC. Protein product: CASSQDLQGPEKGYTF.

The chain employs TRBV5-6 and TRBJ2-5; D is uncertain. The germline V and J ends were trimmed by 6 bases and 5 bases, with 14 bases remaining between them. This CDR3 contains 13 residues. Germline assignment: CDR1 SGHDT and CDR2 YYEEEE. CDR3 loop: CASTPLGEETQYF. CDR3 nucleotides: TGTGCCAGCACCCCCCTGGGCGAGGAGACCCAGTACTTC.

This sequence joins TRBV5-1 and TRBJ2-7; D may be TRBD2 (6 bases). Trimming removed 3 bases from V and 6 bases from J, with 16 bases in between. CDR1 is SGHRS and CDR2 is YFSETQ in the germline V gene. CDR3 length: 14 residues. CDR3 residues: CASSYGGGSGEQYF. The CDR3 DNA reads TGCGCCAGCAGCTACGGTGGGGGGAGCGGCGAGCAGTACTTC.

This clone was observed once. This chain joins TRBV5-4 and TRBJ2-3; tentative D call: TRBD2 (6 bases). Trimming shortened V by 4 bases and J by 0 bases, and 18 bases separated the two germline ends. The V gene's germline CDR1 is SGHNT and CDR2 YYREEE (reference sequence). The CDR3 has 17 residues. As DNA, the CDR3 is TGTGCCAGCAGCCCCCAATTGCGGGACGCTAGCACAGATACGCAGTATTTT. Its translation is CASSPQLRDASTDTQYF.

The rearrangement joins TRBV28 to TRBJ2-7; 10 nucleotides agree with TRBD1. The germline CDR1 and CDR2 sequences are MDHEN and SYDVKM. The CDR3 has 15 residues. The V and J ends lost 1 base and 4 bases, in that order; junction bases with no gene match: 4. The CDR3 here is CASSLYPGQGYEQYF. In DNA form, the CDR3 reads TGTGCCAGCAGTTTATACCCGGGACAGGGGTACGAGCAGTACTTC.

The V call is TRBV9, the J call TRBJ2-2; D is unclear. This CDR3 spans 17 amino acids. The ends were cut back, 3 bases at V and 6 bases at J, with 21 bases in the middle. Germline CDR1 is SGDLS and CDR2 is YYNGEE. In DNA form, the CDR3 reads TGTGCCAGCAGCGCATTCCGACTCACCCAGGTTGCCGGGGAGCTGTTTTTT. It codes for CASSAFRLTQVAGELFF.

This chain links TRBV7-9 with TRBJ1-1; D ambiguous. Germline CDR1 SEHNR, CDR2 FQNEAQ (reference sequence). V was shortened by 11 bases and J by 5 bases, with 15 bases between the two germline ends. The CDR3 extends over 12 amino acids. Here the CDR3 reads CAGGLGGTEAFF. Here the CDR3 DNA reads TGTGCCGGAGGATTGGGTGGAACTGAAGCTTTCTTT.

The chain links TRBV27 to TRBJ1-5; D may be TRBD1 (6 bases). CDR1 MNHEY and CDR2 SMNVEV come from the germline V gene (reference sequence). CDR3 length: 13 residues. Deletions cut 6 bases from V and 5 bases from J, with 11 bases between. The CDR3 protein is CASRRDTHQPQHF. The DNA of the CDR3 is TGTGCCAGCAGACGGGACACCCATCAGCCCCAGCATTTT.

This chain uses TRBV7-2 with TRBJ2-7, with a tentative D call TRBD2 (5 bases). The germline V gene has CDR1 SGHTA and CDR2 FQGNSA. This CDR3 has 15 residues. V was clipped by 8 bases and J by 4 bases, with 21 bases between them. CDR3 DNA sequence: TGTGCCAGCCACCGAGCGGCAGACCATTTTTACGAGCAGTACTTC. Its translation is CASHRAADHFYEQYF.

This rearrangement joins TRBV10-2 to TRBJ1-1, with D perhaps TRBD1 (6 bases). The CDR3 has 13 residues. Trimming left V 7 bases short and J 4 bases short, with 13 bases between. In germline, CDR1 is WSHSY, CDR2 SAAADI. CDR3 nucleotide sequence: TGCGCCAGCATAGAGCAGGGGTCCACTGAAGCTTTCTTT. As protein: CASIEQGSTEAFF.

The table lists this clone with a count of one. The CDR3 coding sequence is TGTGCCAGCAGCCATCCGGGACTAGGGGGCGAGCAGTACTTC. Translated, it gives CASSHPGLGGEQYF. The chain couples TRBV4-2 to TRBJ2-7, with TRBD2 identical over 8 bases. This CDR3 region has 14 residues. V shed 3 bases, J shed 6 bases, and the junction held 7 bases outside the gene matches. Per germline, CDR1 LGHNA and CDR2 YNFKEQ.

The V call is TRBV5-6, the J call TRBJ2-1; D gene ambiguous. CDR1 and CDR2 (germline): SGHDT, YYEEEE. Trimming took 0 bases from V and 3 from J, leaving 7 bases between them. This CDR3 has 14 residues. The CDR3 spells CASSLGTLYNEQFF. The DNA for the CDR3 is TGTGCCAGCAGCTTGGGGACCCTCTACAATGAGCAGTTCTTC.

J is TRBJ2-3 and V is TRBV6-4; 8 positions agree with TRBD2. Germline V gene sequence: CDR1 MRHNA, CDR2 SNTAGT. The length of the CDR3 is 15 residues. After removal of 2 bases from V and 1 base from J, the junction contained 2 bases not matched to a gene. The DNA for the CDR3 is TGTGCCAGCAGTGACGAAGCGGGGGGCACAGATACGCAGTATTTT. Protein sequence: CASSDEAGGTDTQYF.

This chain connects TRBV5-6 to TRBJ1-1; D uncertain. CDR1 and CDR2 from the germline V gene are SGHDT and YYEEEE. V was trimmed by 4 bases and J by 0 bases, leaving 13 bases between them. This CDR3 contains 15 residues. CDR3 nucleotide sequence: TGTGCCAGCAGCCTTACTCAGAACATGAACACTGAAGCTTTCTTT. Translated, it gives CASSLTQNMNTEAFF.

The rearrangement uses TRBV9 and TRBJ2-3; a possible D gene is TRBD1 (7 bases). Germline V CDR1 and CDR2: SGDLS, YYNGEE. This CDR3 spans 16 amino acids. The V end lost 2 bases, the J end lost 0 bases, and 13 bases lay between the germline ends. Here the CDR3 reads CASSVEGALSTDTQYF. The CDR3 nucleotides are TGTGCCAGCAGCGTGGAGGGGGCCCTTAGCACAGATACGCAGTATTTT.

This chain connects TRBV7-9 to TRBJ1-1; 8 bases agree with TRBD1. Trimming took 5 bases from V and 4 from J; bases not matched to a gene: 6. Per germline, CDR1 SEHNR and CDR2 FQNEAQ (reference sequence). The CDR3 sequence is 14 residues long. The CDR3 DNA sequence: TGTGCCAGCAGCGTCCAGGGGGCAGGCACTGAAGCTTTCTTT. Translation gives CASSVQGAGTEAFF.

This sequence joins TRBV6-4 and TRBJ2-3; D is unresolved. The length of the CDR3 is 14 residues. Germline CDR1 reads MRHNA; CDR2 reads SNTAGT. The germline V and J ends were trimmed by 6 bases and 2 bases, with 12 bases remaining between them. CDR3 DNA sequence: TGTGCCAGCAGGCTAAGGCCCAACACAGATACGCAGTATTTT. The encoded protein is CASRLRPNTDTQYF.

CDR3 nucleotides: TGTGCCAGCAGTGACTCGCACGGACTAGCGGGGGGTACCGGGGAGCTGTTTTTT. It translates to CASSDSHGLAGGTGELFF. V is TRBV6-4 and J is TRBJ2-2, with TRBD2 matching 14 bases. The length of the CDR3 is 18 residues. Germline CDR1 MRHNA, CDR2 SNTAGT. Losses at the gene ends were 0 bases for V and 5 bases for J; bases not matched to a gene: 5.

The rearrangement uses TRBV7-2 and TRBJ2-7, with D possibly being TRBD2 (6 bases). Germline assignment: CDR1 SGHTA and CDR2 FQGNSA. The V end was cut by 7 bases, the J end by 1 base, with 17 bases between. The CDR3 is made up of 15 amino acids. The CDR3 sequence is CASTEGGRDSYEQYF. CDR3 DNA sequence: TGTGCCAGCACCGAAGGCGGGCGGGATTCCTACGAGCAGTACTTC. Together with reference TRBV7-2 and TRBJ2-7, the CDR3 gives the full variable domain: GAGVSQSPSNKVTEKGKDVELRCDPISGHTALYWYRQSLGQGLEFLIYFQGNSAPDKSGLPSDRFSAERTGGSVSTLTIQRTQQEDSAVYLCASTEGGRDSYEQYFGPGTRLTVT.

The chain uses TRBV6-5 and TRBJ1-6; 8 bases align to TRBD1. CDR1 is MNHEY and CDR2 is SVGAGI in the germline V gene. J was trimmed by 9 bases and V by 0 bases; bases with no gene match: 4. The CDR3 runs 15 residues. The CDR3 coding sequence is TGTGCCAGCAGTTACTCCGGGACAGGCGGTTCACCCCTCCACTTT. It translates to CASSYSGTGGSPLHF.

V and J are TRBV19 and TRBJ2-2; 10 bases map to TRBD2. Germline loops: CDR1 LNHDA, CDR2 SQIVND (reference sequence). The CDR3 consists of 15 residues. J gave up 3 bases and V 6 bases, and 4 bases lay outside the gene matches. CDR3 protein: CASRTLAGDTGELFF. The DNA of the CDR3 is TGTGCCAGTAGAACTCTAGCGGGAGACACCGGGGAGCTGTTTTTT.

This chain uses TRBV2 with TRBJ2-3, with 12 nucleotides matching TRBD1. The V gene's germline CDR1 is SNHLY and CDR2 FYNNEI. This CDR3 region has 15 residues. V lost 6 bases and J lost 1; bases outside the gene matches: 2. CDR3 sequence (DNA): TGTGCCAGCAGGGGACAGGGGGCGGGCACAGATACGCAGTATTTT. Protein sequence: CASRGQGAGTDTQYF.

The chain joins TRBV28 to TRBJ1-3; 8 bases are a match to TRBD1. The V gene's germline CDR1 is MDHEN and CDR2 SYDVKM. V lost 2 bases, J lost 6 bases, and 6 bases stayed unmatched. The CDR3 is 15 amino acids. The CDR3, as DNA: TGTGCCAGCAGTTTAGACGGACAGGGAGAAAACACCATATATTTT. Amino acids: CASSLDGQGENTIYF.